This T cell receptor (beta chain) was identified during a study of blood T cell repertoires in COVID-19. Germline lookup yields CDR1 ENHRY and CDR2 SYGVKD. The CDR3 loop spans 15 amino acids. V was cut by 6 bases and J by 6 bases, with 19 bases left in between. In the authors' methods: How many nucleated cells were present was estimated from reference gene primer amplification. Some clones are missing from TCRdb's copy, which holds only in-frame ones; the method was immunoSEQ multiplex PCR. The V and J calls and clone size are taken from that table; D and trimming were inferred from the DNA. This table holds approximately 360,000 clones, more than 75% found once.

This chain joins TRBV10-3 and TRBJ2-3, with D possibly TRBD1 on 6 matching bases. The material sequenced was PBMCs or T cells enriched from blood (not recorded which). This TCR came from a man in his forties in a cohort exposed to, infected with or recovered from COVID-19 (not recorded which). CDR3 sequence (DNA): TGTGCCATCAGGGGGGACAAAACACCGTCGGATACGCAGTATTTT. Translated: CAIRGDKTPSDTQYF.